The T cell receptor beta chain described here comes from a study of T cell repertoires in cytomegalovirus infection. About the research overall: Indications came from public TCR beta signatures; they pointed to CMV infection and to a matching HLA type. Overall study results and limits: Cumulative public TCR beta family frequency identified carriers of CMV plus the relevant HLA. HLA-C-restricted CMV clonotypes gave the most frequent clonotype in two of eight donors.

TCRdb used MiXCR to reprocess the reads, holding one entry per CDR3 protein. Of about 530,000 distinct CDR3 sequences listed, about 25% are singletons. This clonotype was detected a few times. Its antigen is not known. Unmatched junction bases numbered 10, after V lost 5 bases and J lost 12 bases. The CDR3 covers 12 residues. The V gene's germline CDR1 is MNHEY and CDR2 SVGEGT. This TCR derives from a human donor in good health (CMV status not recorded). Some clones in this sample may be carry-over from other donors' samples. V gene TRBV6-2 or TRBV6-3 combines with J gene TRBJ2-7; 7 bases are a match to TRBD2. Sequencing input: PBMCs. The CDR3 loop reads CASSHLTSAPYF. The CDR3 region has the DNA TGTGCCAGCAGTCACCTCACTAGCGCGCCGTACTTC.